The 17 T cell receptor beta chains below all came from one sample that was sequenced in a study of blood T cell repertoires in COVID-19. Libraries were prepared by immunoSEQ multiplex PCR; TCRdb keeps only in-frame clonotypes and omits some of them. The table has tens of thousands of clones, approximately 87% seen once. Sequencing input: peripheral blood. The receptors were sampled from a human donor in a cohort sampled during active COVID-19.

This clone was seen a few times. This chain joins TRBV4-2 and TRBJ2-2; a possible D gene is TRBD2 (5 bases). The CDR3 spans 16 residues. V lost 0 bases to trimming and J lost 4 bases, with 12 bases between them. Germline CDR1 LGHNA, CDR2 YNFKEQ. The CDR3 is CASSQEPGSGTGELFF. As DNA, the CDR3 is TGTGCCAGCAGCCAAGAGCCGGGGTCGGGCACCGGGGAGCTGTTTTTT.

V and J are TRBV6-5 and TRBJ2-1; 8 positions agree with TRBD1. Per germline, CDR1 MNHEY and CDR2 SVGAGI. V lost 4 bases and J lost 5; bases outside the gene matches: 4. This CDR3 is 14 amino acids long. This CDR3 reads CASSSTDRDNEQFF. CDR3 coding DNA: TGTGCCAGCAGTTCGACGGACAGGGACAATGAGCAGTTCTTC.

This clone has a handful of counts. The CDR3: CASSLQGTSGPTDTQYF. The DNA of the CDR3 is TGCGCCAGCAGCCTCCAAGGAACTAGCGGCCCCACAGATACGCAGTATTTT. The rearrangement links TRBV4-1 to TRBJ2-3; TRBD2 aligns across 8 bases. CDR1 is MGHRA, CDR2 YSYEKL, per germline. The CDR3 consists of 17 residues. V trimming: 4 bases; J trimming: 2 bases; junction bases outside the gene matches: 11.

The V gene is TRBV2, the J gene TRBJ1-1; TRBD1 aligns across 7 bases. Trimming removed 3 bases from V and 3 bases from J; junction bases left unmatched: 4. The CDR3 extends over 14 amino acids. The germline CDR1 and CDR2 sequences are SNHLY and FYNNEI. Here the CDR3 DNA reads TGTGCCAGCAGTGACAGGGGGACGTACACTGAAGCTTTCTTT. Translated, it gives CASSDRGTYTEAFF.

The CDR3 DNA is TGTGCCAGTAAGGTAGACAGGGCCAAAGAGACCCAGTACTTC. Translated: CASKVDRAKETQYF. The V and J genes are TRBV19 and TRBJ2-5, with 7 nucleotides matching TRBD1. The CDR3 has 14 residues. CDR1 is LNHDA, CDR2 SQIVND, per germline (reference sequence). V dropped 7 bases and J dropped 3; count of bases not matched to a gene: 8.

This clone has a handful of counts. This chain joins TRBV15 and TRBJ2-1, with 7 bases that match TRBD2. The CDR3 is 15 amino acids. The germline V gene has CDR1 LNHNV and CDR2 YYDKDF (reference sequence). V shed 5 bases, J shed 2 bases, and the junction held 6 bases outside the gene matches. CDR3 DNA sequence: TGTGCCACCAGCGAAACTAGCGACGCCTACAATGAGCAGTTCTTC. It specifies CATSETSDAYNEQFF. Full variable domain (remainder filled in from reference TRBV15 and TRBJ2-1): DAMVIQNPRYQVTQFGKPVTLSCSQTLNHNVMYWYQQKSSQAPKLLFHYYDKDFNNEADTPDNFQSRRPNTSFCFLDIRSPGLGDTAMYLCATSETSDAYNEQFFGPGTRLTVL.

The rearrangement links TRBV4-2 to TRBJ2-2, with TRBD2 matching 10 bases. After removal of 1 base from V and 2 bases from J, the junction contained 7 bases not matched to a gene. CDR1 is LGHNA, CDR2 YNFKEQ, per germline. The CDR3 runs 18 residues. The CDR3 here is CASSQVLAGAQNTGELFF. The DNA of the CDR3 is TGTGCCAGCAGCCAAGTTCTAGCGGGGGCCCAAAACACCGGGGAGCTGTTTTTT.

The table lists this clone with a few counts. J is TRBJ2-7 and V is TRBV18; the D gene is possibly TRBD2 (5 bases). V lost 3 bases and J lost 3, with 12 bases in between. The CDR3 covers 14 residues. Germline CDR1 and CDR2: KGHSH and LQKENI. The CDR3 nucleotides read TGTGCCAGCTCACCCGGACTCGACTACTACGAGCAGTACTTC. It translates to CASSPGLDYYEQYF.

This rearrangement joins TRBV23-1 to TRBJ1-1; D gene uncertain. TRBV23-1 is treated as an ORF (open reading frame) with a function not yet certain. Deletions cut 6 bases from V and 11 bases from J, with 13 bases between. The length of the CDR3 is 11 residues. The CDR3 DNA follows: TGCGCCAGCAGGACACCAGATCGGGCTTTCTTT. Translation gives CASRTPDRAFF.

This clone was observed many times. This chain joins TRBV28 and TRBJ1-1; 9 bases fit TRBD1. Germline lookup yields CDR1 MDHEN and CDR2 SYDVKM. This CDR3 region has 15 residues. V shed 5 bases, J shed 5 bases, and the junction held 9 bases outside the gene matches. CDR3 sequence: CASSPTGTGITEAFF. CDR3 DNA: TGTGCCAGCAGTCCTACCGGGACAGGGATAACTGAAGCTTTCTTT.

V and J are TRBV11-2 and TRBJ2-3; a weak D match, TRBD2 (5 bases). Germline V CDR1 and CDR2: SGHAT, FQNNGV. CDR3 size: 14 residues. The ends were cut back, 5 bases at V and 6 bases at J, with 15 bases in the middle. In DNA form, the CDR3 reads TGTGCCAGCAGCCTAAGGCTAGCTGTGGATACGCAGTATTTT. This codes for CASSLRLAVDTQYF.

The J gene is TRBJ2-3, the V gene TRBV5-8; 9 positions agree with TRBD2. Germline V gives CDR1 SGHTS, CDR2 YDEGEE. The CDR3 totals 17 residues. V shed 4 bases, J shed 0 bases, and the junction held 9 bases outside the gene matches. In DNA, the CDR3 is TGTGCCAGCAGCCTGGGGGTTAGCGGGAGTAGCACAGATACGCAGTATTTT. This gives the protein CASSLGVSGSSTDTQYF.

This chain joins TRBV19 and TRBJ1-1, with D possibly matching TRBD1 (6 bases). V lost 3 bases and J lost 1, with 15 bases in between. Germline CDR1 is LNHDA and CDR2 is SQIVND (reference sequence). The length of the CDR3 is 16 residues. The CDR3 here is CASSIVGGPANTEAFF. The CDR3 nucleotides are TGTGCCAGTAGTATTGTGGGGGGGCCGGCGAACACTGAAGCTTTCTTT. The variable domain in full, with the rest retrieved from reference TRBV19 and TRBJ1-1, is DGGITQSPKYLFRKEGQNVTLSCEQNLNHDAMYWYRQDPGQGLRLIYYSQIVNDFQKGDIAEGYSVSREKKESFPLTVTSAQKNPTAFYLCASSIVGGPANTEAFFGQGTRLTVV.

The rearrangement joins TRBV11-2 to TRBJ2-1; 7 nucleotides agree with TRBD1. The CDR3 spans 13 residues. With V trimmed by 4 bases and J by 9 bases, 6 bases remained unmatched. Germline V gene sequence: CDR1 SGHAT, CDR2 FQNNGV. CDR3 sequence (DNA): TGTGCCAGCAGCTCCCAACAGGGGAGTGAGCAGTTCTTC. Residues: CASSSQQGSEQFF.

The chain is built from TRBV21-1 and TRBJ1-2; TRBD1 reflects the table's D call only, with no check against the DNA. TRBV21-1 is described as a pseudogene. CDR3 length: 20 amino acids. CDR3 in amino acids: CASSLKPRDRVTDWAYGYTF. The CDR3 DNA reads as TGTGCCAGCAGCCTGAAACCTAGAGACAGGGTAACGGATTGGGCCTATGGCTACACCTTC.

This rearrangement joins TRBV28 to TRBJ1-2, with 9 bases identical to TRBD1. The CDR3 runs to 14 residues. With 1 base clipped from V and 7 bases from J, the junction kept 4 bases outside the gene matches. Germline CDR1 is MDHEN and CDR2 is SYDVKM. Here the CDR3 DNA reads TGTGCCAGCAGTTTATTTACAGGGGGCTCTGGCTACACCTTC. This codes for CASSLFTGGSGYTF.

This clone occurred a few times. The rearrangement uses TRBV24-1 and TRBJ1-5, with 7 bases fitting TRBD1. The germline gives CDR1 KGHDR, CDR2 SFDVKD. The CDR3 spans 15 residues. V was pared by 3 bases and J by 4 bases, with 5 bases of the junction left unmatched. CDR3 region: CATSDPAGGNQPQHF. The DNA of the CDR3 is TGTGCCACCAGTGATCCAGCAGGGGGGAATCAGCCCCAGCATTTT.